This TCR beta chain comes out of a study of CD8+ T cells in alopecia areata. For the study at large: Oral tofacitinib (5 to 10 mg twice daily) was administered to treated patients. Tofacitinib ran 6 to 18 months, followed by 6 months off drug.

Regarding this clone: Its specificity is unknown.

The CDR3 runs 14 residues. V was cut by 4 bases and J by 2 bases, with 12 bases left in between. CDR1 and CDR2 from the germline V gene are MGHRA and YSYEKL. Peripheral blood and lesional scalp punch biopsies came from alopecia areata patients. It was cDNA, reverse transcribed from extracted RNA, that served as the sequencing template. TCRdb's table, derived via immunoSEQ multiplex PCR, lists solely in-frame clones and lacks some. The sample contains approximately 140,000 clones, roughly 50% of which appear only once. Overall study findings and caveats: Higher clonality than in normal scalp was seen in lesional scalp, especially alopecia totalis/universalis.

Specimen: CD4+ T cells sorted from blood. V gene TRBV4-1 combines with J gene TRBJ2-7, with D tentatively TRBD1 or TRBD2 (5 bases each). The origin of this receptor is a human donor with alopecia areata. CDR3: CASSLGQGPYEQYF. The CDR3 nucleotides are TGCGCCAGCAGCCTCGGGCAGGGACCCTACGAGCAGTACTTC.